The entry below describes one T cell receptor beta chain. Its target is not known. The sample belongs to a study of OX40 agonist ivuxolimab in advanced cancers. Overall study context: Hepatocellular carcinoma, melanoma, renal cell or head and neck cancer was diagnosed in the dose-escalation patients.

Only in-frame clones appear in the TCRdb table, and some are missing; sequencing was by immunoSEQ multiplex PCR. The sample carries 42,000 or so clones, around four fifths recorded once. Germline values: CDR1 KGHSH, CDR2 LQKENI. The CDR3 has 15 residues. V was shortened by 3 bases and J by 0 bases, with 12 bases between the two germline ends. Findings of the study overall: Expanded peripheral T-cell antigen specificity went undetermined.

Baseline, cycle 4 day 1, and cycle 7 day 1 were the blood sampling points. The TCR originated in an adult with an advanced solid tumor such as melanoma, head and neck, liver or kidney cancer. Sample: CD4+ or CD8+ T cells sorted from blood, taken in a trial of the OX40 agonist ivuxolimab. The V and J genes are TRBV18 and TRBJ2-7, with D possibly TRBD1 on 5 matching bases. The CDR3 DNA sequence: TGTGCCAGCTCACCGTCTTACAGGTCCTCCTACGAGCAGTACTTC. Residues: CASSPSYRSSYEQYF.